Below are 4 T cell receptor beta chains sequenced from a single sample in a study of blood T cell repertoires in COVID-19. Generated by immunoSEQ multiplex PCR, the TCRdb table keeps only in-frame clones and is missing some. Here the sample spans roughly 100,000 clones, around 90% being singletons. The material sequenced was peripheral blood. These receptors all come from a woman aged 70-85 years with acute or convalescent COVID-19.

The chain's CDR3 is CASSDPPTESDTQYF. The CDR3, as DNA: TGCGCCAGCAGTGACCCCCCAACTGAATCTGATACGCAGTATTTT. V and J are TRBV10-2 and TRBJ2-3; the D is unclear. The germline gives CDR1 WSHSY, CDR2 SAAADI. V lost 3 bases and J 6 bases, leaving 16 bases between the germline ends. The CDR3 contains 15 residues.

CDR3 DNA: TGTGCCAGCAGCTTCCGGGGTTTTCCGCCCAATGAGCAGTTCTTC. Translated, it gives CASSFRGFPPNEQFF. V and J are TRBV5-6 and TRBJ2-1, with a possible D match to TRBD2 (5 bases). Deletions cut 2 bases from V and 6 bases from J, with 15 bases between. CDR3 length equals 15 residues. Germline V gene data show CDR1 as SGHDT and CDR2 as YYEEEE.

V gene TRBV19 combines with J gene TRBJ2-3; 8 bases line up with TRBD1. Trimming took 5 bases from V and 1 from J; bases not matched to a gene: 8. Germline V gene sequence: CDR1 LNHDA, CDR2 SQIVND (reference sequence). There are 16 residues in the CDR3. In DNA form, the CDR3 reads TGTGCCAGTAGTGCGAGGACAGGGTTTGGCACAGATACGCAGTATTTT. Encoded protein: CASSARTGFGTDTQYF.

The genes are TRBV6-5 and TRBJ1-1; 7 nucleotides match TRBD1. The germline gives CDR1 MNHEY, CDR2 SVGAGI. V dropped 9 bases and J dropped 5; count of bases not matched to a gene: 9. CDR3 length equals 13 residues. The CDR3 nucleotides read TGTGCCAGTATCCGACAGGGTACAACTGAAGCTTTCTTT. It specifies CASIRQGTTEAFF.